These T cell receptor beta chains were read from a single sample in a study of blood T cell repertoires in COVID-19. Produced via immunoSEQ multiplex PCR; TCRdb's table is partial and in-frame only. This table holds approximately 150,000 clones, roughly 85% found once. What was sequenced was PBMCs or T cells enriched from blood (not recorded which). These receptors all stem from a woman in her seventies in a cohort exposed to, infected with or recovered from COVID-19 (not recorded which). Both conserved end residues are part of each CDR3. Each record gives: CDR3 length, V gene, CDR3 protein.

15	TRBV5-8	CASSFEGTYNSPLHF
13	TRBV28	CASSLAGPGELFF
16	TRBV19	CASSSTGGFTGNTIYF
15	TRBV3-1/TRBV3-2	CASSQDGGLQRGYTF
15	TRBV28	CASSLTGLAKNIQYF
15	TRBV7-3	CASSPTLGRPDTQYF
14	TRBV6-2/TRBV6-3	CASSSDRAGQPQHF
12	TRBV6-2/TRBV6-3	CASSYTADIQYF
14	TRBV18	CASSPQGSNQPQHF
14	TRBV27	CASSPGDILGGYTF
14	TRBV19	CASSIYRGATEAFF